One and the same sample provided the 9 T cell receptor beta chains below, sequenced in a study of shared clonotypes between healthy human individuals. Naive-designated CD8 cells lacked CD45RO, were positively enriched for CCR7, and omitted terminally differentiated effector memory CD45RA+ cells. Profiling relied on immunoSEQ multiplex PCR, and the TCRdb table lists in-frame clones only, not all of them. The data contain about 680,000 clones, around 92% of them seen just once; the ten biggest clones take up 24%. Material: naive CD8+ T cells sorted from blood. The receptor source for this set is a man aged 25-40 years in good health.

V usage is TRBV6-6 and J usage is TRBJ1-2; a weak D match, TRBD1 (5 bases). Between the trimmed V and J ends, which lost 4 bases and 2 bases, there was a span of 17 bases. CDR1 and CDR2 from the germline V gene are MNHNY and SVGAGI (reference sequence). The CDR3 is 16 amino acids. The CDR3 protein is CASSSSGTEINYGYTF. The CDR3 coding sequence is TGTGCCAGCAGTTCCTCCGGGACGGAGATCAACTATGGCTACACCTTC.

The rearrangement joins TRBV18 to TRBJ2-7; 9 positions match TRBD2. This CDR3 spans 15 amino acids. Per the germline V gene, CDR1 is KGHSH and CDR2 is LQKENI. The J segment lost 3 bases and the V segment lost 6 bases, leaving 9 bases of the junction unmatched. CDR3 in amino acids: CASSPPGLANYEQYF. The CDR3 bases are TGTGCCAGCTCGCCTCCCGGACTAGCGAACTACGAGCAGTACTTC. The variable domain in full, completed from reference TRBV18 and TRBJ2-7, reads NAGVMQNPRHLVRRRGQEARLRCSPMKGHSHVYWYRQLPEEGLKFMVYLQKENIIDESGMPKERFSAEFPKEGPSILRIQQVVRGDSAAYFCASSPPGLANYEQYFGPGTRLTVT.

This clone was detected once. The gene calls are TRBV6-5 and TRBJ2-1; TRBD2 matches 8 bases. CDR1 and CDR2 from the germline V gene are MNHEY and SVGAGI. V trimming: 2 bases; J trimming: 8 bases; junction bases outside the gene matches: 2. This CDR3 region has 13 residues. The CDR3 protein is CASSYGLADEQFF. The CDR3 DNA sequence: TGTGCCAGCAGTTACGGACTAGCTGATGAGCAGTTCTTC.

This sequence joins TRBV5-8 and TRBJ2-7; D unclear. The CDR3 has 15 amino acids. CDR1 is SGHTS and CDR2 is YDEGEE in the germline V gene. Trimming cost V 1 base and J 0 bases, with 11 bases left between them. CDR3 in amino acids: CASSLTEISSYEQYF. CDR3 bases: TGTGCCAGCAGCTTGACCGAGATTAGCTCCTACGAGCAGTACTTC.

The rearrangement links TRBV28 to TRBJ2-1; D is unresolved. The germline gives CDR1 MDHEN, CDR2 SYDVKM. V was clipped by 5 bases and J by 1 base, with 15 bases between them. The CDR3 consists of 16 residues. CDR3 amino acids: CASSTQIGFSYNEQFF. The DNA for the CDR3 is TGTGCCAGCAGTACGCAAATCGGGTTTTCCTACAATGAGCAGTTCTTC.

The genes are TRBV7-2 and TRBJ2-7; 11 nucleotides line up with TRBD2. J lost 0 bases, V lost 3 bases, and 7 bases had no gene match. Germline assignment: CDR1 SGHTA and CDR2 FQGNSA. The CDR3 sequence is 17 residues long. CDR3 bases: TGTGCCAGCAGCTTCCATCGACTAGCGGGAAACTCCTACGAGCAGTACTTC. It specifies CASSFHRLAGNSYEQYF.

This chain uses TRBV27 with TRBJ2-3; D may be TRBD2 (6 bases). Per the germline V gene, CDR1 is MNHEY and CDR2 is SMNVEV (reference sequence). This CDR3 has 16 residues. V dropped 5 bases and J dropped 3 bases, with 18 bases sitting between them. The CDR3 spells CASSPNGGRRTDTQYF. CDR3 DNA: TGTGCCAGCAGTCCCAATGGGGGGAGAAGGACAGATACGCAGTATTTT.

As for this clone: This sample also contains other DNA sequences that code for the same CDR3. The chain is built from TRBV5-4 and TRBJ2-7; TRBD1 might be the D (6 bases). Germline V gives CDR1 SGHNT, CDR2 YYREEE (reference sequence). This CDR3 comprises 12 residues. Trimming left V 3 bases short and J 7 bases short, with 11 bases between. CDR3 protein: CASSSNRAEQYF. For the CDR3, the DNA is TGTGCCAGCAGCTCTAACAGGGCTGAGCAGTACTTC. Filled out from reference TRBV5-4 and TRBJ2-7, the complete variable domain reads ETGVTQSPTHLIKTRGQQVTLRCSSQSGHNTVSWYQQALGQGPQFIFQYYREEENGRGNFPPRFSGLQFPNYSSELNVNALELDDSALYLCASSSNRAEQYFGPGTRLTVT.

V gene TRBV29-1 combines with J gene TRBJ2-3; no firm D call. V was pared by 6 bases and J by 3 bases, with 13 bases between. The CDR3 totals 13 residues. The germline V gene encodes CDR1 SQVTM and CDR2 ANQGSEA. The CDR3 sequence: CSVAIQGTDTQYF. The CDR3 DNA sequence: TGCAGCGTCGCCATTCAAGGGACAGATACGCAGTATTTT.